This entry features one T cell receptor (beta chain) sequence. As yet, its antigen is unknown. In the original workflow: For the immunoSEQ data, sequences were junction-only without quality scores, so filtering differed. Clones were sequenced by immunoSEQ multiplex PCR, and TCRdb holds only the in-frame ones, with some missing. V and J calls and clone size are given by that table; D and trimming were obtained from the DNA. The table has around 700,000 clones, about two thirds seen once. This sample is drawn from a study of shared clonotypes between healthy human individuals. For the study at large: CD4 naive and CD4 memory each took three plates per donor, while CD8 naive took two and CD8 memory one.

The study's findings and limits: Relative to their counterparts shared across all four donors, non-shared clonotypes exhibited diminished generation probabilities. It was the few donors that limited the genetic and exposure-history diversity represented.

Germline loops: CDR1 SGHNT, CDR2 YYREEE (reference sequence). There are 14 residues in the CDR3. V shed 0 bases and J shed 3 bases, with 9 bases lying between them. V usage is TRBV5-4 and J usage is TRBJ2-5; D is uncertain. The origin of this receptor is a woman aged 25 to 39 in good health. Source material: memory CD4+ T cells sorted from blood. Subset denoted: CD45RA-negative fraction. CDR3 nucleotides: TGTGCCAGCAGCTTGGTGGGGTCTAAAGAGACCCAGTACTTC. Its translation: CASSLVGSKETQYF.